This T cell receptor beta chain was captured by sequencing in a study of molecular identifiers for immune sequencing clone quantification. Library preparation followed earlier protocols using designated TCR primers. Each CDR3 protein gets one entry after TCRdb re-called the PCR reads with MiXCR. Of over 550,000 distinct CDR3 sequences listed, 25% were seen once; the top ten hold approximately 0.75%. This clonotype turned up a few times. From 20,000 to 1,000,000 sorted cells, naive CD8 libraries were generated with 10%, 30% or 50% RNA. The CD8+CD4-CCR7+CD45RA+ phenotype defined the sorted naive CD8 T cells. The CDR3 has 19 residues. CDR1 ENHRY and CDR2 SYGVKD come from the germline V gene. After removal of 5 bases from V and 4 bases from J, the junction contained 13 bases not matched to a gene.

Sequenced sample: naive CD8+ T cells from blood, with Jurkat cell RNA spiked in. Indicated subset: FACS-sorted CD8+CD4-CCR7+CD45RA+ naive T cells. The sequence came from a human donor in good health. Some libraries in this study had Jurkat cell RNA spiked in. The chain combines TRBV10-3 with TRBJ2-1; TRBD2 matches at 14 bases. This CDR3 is CAISSPPGTSGSLYNEQFF. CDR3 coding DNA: TGTGCCATCAGTTCCCCTCCCGGGACTAGCGGGAGTTTGTACAATGAGCAGTTCTTC.